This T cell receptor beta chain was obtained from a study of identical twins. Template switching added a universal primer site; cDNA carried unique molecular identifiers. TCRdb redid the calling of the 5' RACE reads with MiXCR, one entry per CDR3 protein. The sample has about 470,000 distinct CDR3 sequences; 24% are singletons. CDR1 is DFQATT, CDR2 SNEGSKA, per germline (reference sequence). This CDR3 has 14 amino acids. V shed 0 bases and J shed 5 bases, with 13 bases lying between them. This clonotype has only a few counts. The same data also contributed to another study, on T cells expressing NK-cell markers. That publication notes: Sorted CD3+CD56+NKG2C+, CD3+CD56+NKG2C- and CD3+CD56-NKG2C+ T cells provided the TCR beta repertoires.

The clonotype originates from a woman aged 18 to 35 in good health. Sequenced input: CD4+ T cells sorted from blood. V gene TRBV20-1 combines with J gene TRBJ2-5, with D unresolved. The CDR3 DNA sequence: TGCAGTGCTAGAGATGGGTCTCTTACGGAGACCCAGTACTTC. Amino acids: CSARDGSLTETQYF.